The text below deals with one T cell receptor (beta chain). Its antigen has not been determined. No base quality information exists; no much larger clone differs at one position. The CDR3 has 14 amino acids, counting the end cysteine and phenylalanine. Left in the record is the CDR3 DNA by itself, 42 bases read in frame from the first base. The germline V end is reduced by 7 bases and the J end by 7 bases; junction bases left unmatched: 8. The germline V gene (reference sequence) specifies MNHNY as CDR1 and SVGAGI as CDR2. Enrolling through a virtual design, the prospective study's participants ranged in age from roughly 18 to 100 years and lived across roughly 23 United States geographic areas. In the prospective study, participants were assigned to cohorts based on the clinical history participants reported in a screening survey and a study questionnaire. ImmuneRACE Cohort 3 recovered participants were defined by two consecutive negative NP/OP PCR tests, healthcare professional clearance, or symptom resolution. In the prospective study, whole blood, serum and a nasopharyngeal or oropharyngeal swab were collected from each participant by mobile phlebotomists. Prospective study participants could optionally give additional blood draws and questionnaires over an approximately two-month period. Blood samples from the prospective study were shipped frozen or at room temperature prior to DNA extraction.

This entry comes from a study of blood T cell repertoires in COVID-19 (dated by TCRdb to the early 2020s). Some background on the complete study: The collaborator samples originated in the United States, Italy and Spain and spanned the acute and convalescent phases of COVID-19. The repertoires were released in a freely available public database intended as a resource for research on the immune response to SARS-CoV-2. The material from the prospective study consisted of cDNA or gDNA derived from T cells, B-cell-depleted T cells, or PBMCs. HLA class I and class II types, where available, came from metadata supplied by the sample provider rather than from assay-based typing. Samples were obtained from the ongoing ImmuneRACE study (first 160 participants) and from some 1,200 subjects provided by 6 global collaborators. The dataset comprised deeply sampled blood TCRbeta repertoires from subjects exposed to, actively infected with, or recovered from COVID-19. The sample metadata nearly always contained a de-identified subject ID, COVID-19 status, age in years and sex.

Study-wide findings and limitations: How much clinical and demographic metadata was included differed by source and by participant, and the metadata was provided uncurated.

TCRbeta CDR3 regions were amplified from genomic DNA by means of the immunoSEQ Assay, a bias-controlled multiplex PCR. In the paper's pipeline: The number of nucleated cells in each sample was estimated from the amplification of reference gene primers within the assay. Sequence reads were collapsed and filtered to measure the absolute abundance of every unique TCRbeta CDR3 rearrangement. For each sample, productive Simpson clonality was calculated by taking the square root of Simpson's diversity index across productive rearrangements. TCRdb holds this immuneACCESS table with in-frame rearrangements only. Some clones are missing; in checked studies, unresolved V genes explain under half, and the rest has no known cause. V, J and clone size are those of that table, while D and trimming were read from the DNA. The sample yields roughly 160,000 clones; roughly 80% were counted once. The ten biggest clones cover approximately 11% of the sample.

The sequence is built from TRBV6-6 and TRBJ1-5; 9 nucleotides in the junction match TRBD1. The sequence was collected from a man between 50 and 59 years old who had recovered from COVID-19. Sequencing was done on a sample of PBMCs or T cells enriched from blood (not recorded which). The CDR3 sequence is CASKPTGGAQPQHF. Read as DNA, the sequence is TGTGCCAGCAAACCCACAGGGGGCGCGCAGCCCCAGCATTTT.